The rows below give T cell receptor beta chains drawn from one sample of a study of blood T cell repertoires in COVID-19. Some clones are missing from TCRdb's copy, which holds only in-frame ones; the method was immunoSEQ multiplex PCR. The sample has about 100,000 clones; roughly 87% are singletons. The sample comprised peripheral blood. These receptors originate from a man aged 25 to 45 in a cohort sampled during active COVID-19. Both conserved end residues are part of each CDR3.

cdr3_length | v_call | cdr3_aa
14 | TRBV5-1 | CASSLGGFSGTQYF
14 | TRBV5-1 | CASSLGATNEKLFF
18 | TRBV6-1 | CASSEAALGGAYIYEQYF
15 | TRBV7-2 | CASSLGQGAWNEQFF
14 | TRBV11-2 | CASSDRQITYEQYF
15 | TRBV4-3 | CASSQVAVSSYEQYF
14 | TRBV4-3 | CASSQDLNNYGYTF
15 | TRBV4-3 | CASSPTSGSTDTQYF
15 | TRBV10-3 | CAISDGTGLTGELFF
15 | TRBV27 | CASSLTGGNNQPQHF
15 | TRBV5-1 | CASSIAGENTGELFF
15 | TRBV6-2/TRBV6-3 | CASSSVNRGWYEQYF
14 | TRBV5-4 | CASSLTGTGDEQYF
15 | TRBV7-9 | CASSFPPETPYEQYF
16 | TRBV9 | CASSVGGTGGTGELFF
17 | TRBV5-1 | CASSTGQGATTNEKLFF
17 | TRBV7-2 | CASSPTRGLAGEETQYF
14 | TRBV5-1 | CASSKQGGENKLFF
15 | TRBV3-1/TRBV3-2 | CASSWSDRSNEKLFF
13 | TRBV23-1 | CASRGAGTDTQYF
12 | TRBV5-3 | CARTLAGLRQFF
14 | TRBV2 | CASWRDSVGNTIYF
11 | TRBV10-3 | CALRGGAGYTF
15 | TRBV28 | CASSLWTVMNTEAFF
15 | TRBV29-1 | CSVGKRGQSYNEQFF
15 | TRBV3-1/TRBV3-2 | CASSQGLAGGYEQYF
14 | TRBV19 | CASSMLDSAGGYTF
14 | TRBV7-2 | CASKLAGTPYEQYF
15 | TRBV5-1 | CASSRLGLTETEAFF
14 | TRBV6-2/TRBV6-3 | CASSTGGNTDTQYF
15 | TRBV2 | CASSTTRVSGNTIYF
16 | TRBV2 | CASSESWSGEIYGYTF
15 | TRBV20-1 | CSASPWSAGQGTQYF
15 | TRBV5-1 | CASRPSGHFTDTQYF
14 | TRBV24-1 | CATSVGASGNIQYF
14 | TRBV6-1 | CATRGWDNPNEQFF
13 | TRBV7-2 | CASSSDRAQPQHF
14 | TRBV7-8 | CASSLGDRAETQYF
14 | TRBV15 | CATSRGQGGYEQYF
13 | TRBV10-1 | CASSRGAEETQYF
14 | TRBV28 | CASSSTGGGYGYTF